The source of this T cell receptor beta chain is a study of early T cells in non-severe SARS-CoV-2 infection. Study overall: Whole-blood bulk RNA, unsorted, was sequenced, and chains were unpaired.

The V end was cut by 5 bases, the J end by 7 bases, with 15 bases between. This CDR3 region has 14 residues. As part of library construction, unique molecular identifiers were attached to individual cDNA molecules. TCRdb processed the 5' RACE reads anew with MiXCR; each CDR3 protein has one entry. The sample includes tens of thousands of distinct CDR3 sequences, over 4.5% of them seen just once. The TCR was taken from an adult who was a healthcare worker with PCR-confirmed SARS-CoV-2 infection or an uninfected control (not recorded which). What was sequenced was whole blood. V gene TRBV12-3 or TRBV12-4 combines with J gene TRBJ2-1, with a weak D call TRBD1 (6 bases). CDR3 in amino acids: CASSPGTSPNEQFF. The CDR3 DNA reads as TGTGCCAGCAGTCCCGGGACATCCCCTAATGAGCAGTTCTTC.